A selection of T cell receptor beta chains follows, all from one sample in a study of blood T cell repertoires in COVID-19. The assay was immunoSEQ multiplex PCR, and TCRdb's table has in-frame clones only and misses some. The sample records 200,000 to 250,000 clones, 80% to 90% being singletons. Source material: PBMCs or T cells enriched from blood (not recorded which). The source is a woman in her 40s with acute COVID-19. The CDR3 runs from the conserved cysteine through the conserved F or W. Each record gives: CDR3 DNA, CDR3 protein, D gene, V gene, J gene, clone size. A D gene is named only where the DNA matches it firmly. Where a row states a size, it is once, few, many or the class of an expanded clone; other rows omit it.

CDR3 DNA: TGTGCCAGCACGAGGGCTAGCGGGAACACCGAGCAGTACTTC; CDR3 protein: CASTRASGNTEQYF; D gene: TRBD2; V gene: TRBV7-9; J gene: TRBJ2-7; clone size: few
CDR3 DNA: TGTGCCAGCAGCTCCGGGACAGGGGGAGGCTACACCTTC; CDR3 protein: CASSSGTGGGYTF; D gene: TRBD1; V gene: TRBV13; J gene: TRBJ1-2; clone size: NA
CDR3 DNA: TGTGCTAGTGCCCCCGACTGGAGCGGGGAGCTGTTTTTT; CDR3 protein: CASAPDWSGELFF; D gene: NA; V gene: TRBV12-5; J gene: TRBJ2-2; clone size: NA
CDR3 DNA: TGTGCCAGCAGCTTGACAGGGACCAGCACAGATACGCAGTATTTT; CDR3 protein: CASSLTGTSTDTQYF; D gene: TRBD1; V gene: TRBV7-9; J gene: TRBJ2-3; clone size: NA
CDR3 DNA: TGTGCCAGCAGCTACAGACTAGCGGGTGGGGCCGTAAACATTCAGTACTTC; CDR3 protein: CASSYRLAGGAVNIQYF; D gene: TRBD2; V gene: TRBV28; J gene: TRBJ2-4; clone size: NA
CDR3 DNA: TGTGCCAGCAGTCCCGACTCAGGGGGCTACTACGAGCAGTACTTC; CDR3 protein: CASSPDSGGYYEQYF; D gene: TRBD1; V gene: TRBV6-5; J gene: TRBJ2-7; clone size: once
CDR3 DNA: TGTGCCAGCAGTTCGACAGGGGCGTATAATTCACCCCTCCACTTT; CDR3 protein: CASSSTGAYNSPLHF; D gene: TRBD1; V gene: TRBV27; J gene: TRBJ1-6; clone size: NA
CDR3 DNA: TGTGCCAGCAGACAGGGTGTCGCAGATACGCAGTATTTT; CDR3 protein: CASRQGVADTQYF; D gene: NA; V gene: TRBV28; J gene: TRBJ2-3; clone size: NA
CDR3 DNA: TGTGCCAGCAGGGGGGGACTAGGGGACGGTGAGCAGTTCTTC; CDR3 protein: CASRGGLGDGEQFF; D gene: TRBD2; V gene: TRBV2; J gene: TRBJ2-1; clone size: NA
CDR3 DNA: TGTGCCAGCAGGGACCGGGACAGGGTCGGTGGAAACACCATATATTTT; CDR3 protein: CASRDRDRVGGNTIYF; D gene: TRBD1; V gene: TRBV11-3; J gene: TRBJ1-3; clone size: NA
CDR3 DNA: TGTGCCAGCAGTTTCGGGTACAAGGGCAATCAGCCCCAGCATTTT; CDR3 protein: CASSFGYKGNQPQHF; D gene: NA; V gene: TRBV28; J gene: TRBJ1-5; clone size: NA
CDR3 DNA: TGTGCCAGCAGTTATTATCCAGGGATGGAGACCCAGTACTTC; CDR3 protein: CASSYYPGMETQYF; D gene: NA; V gene: TRBV6-2/TRBV6-3; J gene: TRBJ2-5; clone size: NA
CDR3 DNA: TGTGCCAGCAGCCCAGAATGGACAGGGTTGTACCAAGAGACCCAGTACTTC; CDR3 protein: CASSPEWTGLYQETQYF; D gene: TRBD1; V gene: TRBV4-2; J gene: TRBJ2-5; clone size: NA
CDR3 DNA: TGTGCCAGCAGTGGAACGGGGGGGCGGGAGCAGTACTTC; CDR3 protein: CASSGTGGREQYF; D gene: TRBD2; V gene: TRBV2; J gene: TRBJ2-7; clone size: NA
CDR3 DNA: TGTGCCAGCAGCCCTAACCCAGGCGGGAGTAACACCGGGGAGCTGTTTTTT; CDR3 protein: CASSPNPGGSNTGELFF; D gene: TRBD2; V gene: TRBV7-3; J gene: TRBJ2-2; clone size: NA
CDR3 DNA: TGTGCCAGCATCGGACAGGGTTTTGGAAACACCATATATTTT; CDR3 protein: CASIGQGFGNTIYF; D gene: TRBD1; V gene: TRBV6-5; J gene: TRBJ1-3; clone size: NA
CDR3 DNA: TGCGCCAGCAGCCACCCCCCCAGGAGGGTCGATGAAAAACTGTTTTTT; CDR3 protein: CASSHPPRRVDEKLFF; D gene: NA; V gene: TRBV4-1; J gene: TRBJ1-4; clone size: NA
CDR3 DNA: TGTGCCAGTAGTATGTGGGGGGACAATGAGCAGTTCTTC; CDR3 protein: CASSMWGDNEQFF; D gene: NA; V gene: TRBV19; J gene: TRBJ2-1; clone size: NA
CDR3 DNA: TGCGCCAGCAGCTTGGGACTAGCGGATTACAATGAGCAGTTCTTC; CDR3 protein: CASSLGLADYNEQFF; D gene: TRBD2; V gene: TRBV5-1; J gene: TRBJ2-1; clone size: NA
CDR3 DNA: TGTGCCAGCAGCGTACGACTAGCGGGGTGGGGGGAGACCCAGTACTTC; CDR3 protein: CASSVRLAGWGETQYF; D gene: TRBD2; V gene: TRBV14; J gene: TRBJ2-5; clone size: NA
CDR3 DNA: TGTGCCAGCAGTTACCCCCCGGAGGATACGCAGTATTTT; CDR3 protein: CASSYPPEDTQYF; D gene: NA; V gene: TRBV6-2/TRBV6-3; J gene: TRBJ2-3; clone size: few
CDR3 DNA: TGCGCCAGCAGCCAAGCACAGGGAGAGGAGACCCAGTACTTC; CDR3 protein: CASSQAQGEETQYF; D gene: NA; V gene: TRBV4-1; J gene: TRBJ2-5; clone size: NA
CDR3 DNA: TGTGCCAGCAGTTTAGGAGGTTTTGAAGCTTTCTTT; CDR3 protein: CASSLGGFEAFF; D gene: NA; V gene: TRBV27; J gene: TRBJ1-1; clone size: NA
CDR3 DNA: TGTGCCAGCAGTTTTGGCGGGAGTGGGTACGAGCAGTACTTC; CDR3 protein: CASSFGGSGYEQYF; D gene: TRBD2; V gene: TRBV27; J gene: TRBJ2-7; clone size: NA
CDR3 DNA: TGCAGCGTTGGGAGCGGCCCGGGCAATGAGCAGTTCTTC; CDR3 protein: CSVGSGPGNEQFF; D gene: NA; V gene: TRBV29-1; J gene: TRBJ2-1; clone size: NA
CDR3 DNA: TGTGCCAGTATTGTAGTTGGTGGCCAGGTTTGGGCCACAGATACGCAGTATTTT; CDR3 protein: CASIVVGGQVWATDTQYF; D gene: NA; V gene: TRBV19; J gene: TRBJ2-3; clone size: once
CDR3 DNA: TGTGCCAGTAGTATGAGGGACAGGGGGCGCGGTGAGACTGAAGCTTTCTTT; CDR3 protein: CASSMRDRGRGETEAFF; D gene: TRBD1; V gene: TRBV19; J gene: TRBJ1-1; clone size: NA
CDR3 DNA: TGTGCCAGCAGCCCTGGACTAGCGGGGGCGAACACCGGGGAGCTGTTTTTT; CDR3 protein: CASSPGLAGANTGELFF; D gene: TRBD2; V gene: TRBV7-3; J gene: TRBJ2-2; clone size: few
CDR3 DNA: TGCAGCGTTGATACAGGGGGCTATGGCTACACCTTC; CDR3 protein: CSVDTGGYGYTF; D gene: TRBD1; V gene: TRBV29-1; J gene: TRBJ1-2; clone size: few
CDR3 DNA: TGCGCCAGCAGCCTCCGTGGAGCTCCCAATGAGCAGTTCTTC; CDR3 protein: CASSLRGAPNEQFF; D gene: NA; V gene: TRBV5-1; J gene: TRBJ2-1; clone size: NA
CDR3 DNA: TGTGCCAGTAGCCGTACCGGGACTAGACACTACGAGCAGTACTTC; CDR3 protein: CASSRTGTRHYEQYF; D gene: TRBD2; V gene: TRBV19; J gene: TRBJ2-7; clone size: NA
CDR3 DNA: TGTGCCAGCAGCTCGGGACTAGCGGTAAAAGATACGCAGTATTTT; CDR3 protein: CASSSGLAVKDTQYF; D gene: TRBD2; V gene: TRBV7-2; J gene: TRBJ2-3; clone size: few
CDR3 DNA: TGTGCCAGCAGTCCCCGGGAGGTAGCGGGATCCTACGAGCAGTACTTC; CDR3 protein: CASSPREVAGSYEQYF; D gene: TRBD2; V gene: TRBV27; J gene: TRBJ2-7; clone size: NA
CDR3 DNA: TGTGCCAGCTCGCCGCCGGGAGGCAATCAGCCCCAGCATTTT; CDR3 protein: CASSPPGGNQPQHF; D gene: NA; V gene: TRBV18; J gene: TRBJ1-5; clone size: NA
CDR3 DNA: TGTGCCAGTAGTACCTCGGGGCGGCGGGAGGGAAAAGAGACCCAGTACTTC; CDR3 protein: CASSTSGRREGKETQYF; D gene: TRBD2; V gene: TRBV19; J gene: TRBJ2-5; clone size: NA
CDR3 DNA: TGTGCCAGCTCCCGGCTAGCGGGAGTGTACGAGCAGTACTTC; CDR3 protein: CASSRLAGVYEQYF; D gene: TRBD2; V gene: TRBV6-5; J gene: TRBJ2-7; clone size: NA
CDR3 DNA: TGTGCCAGCAGTTTTGGCAGGTCTGGAAACACCATATATTTT; CDR3 protein: CASSFGRSGNTIYF; D gene: NA; V gene: TRBV28; J gene: TRBJ1-3; clone size: many
CDR3 DNA: TGTGCTAGTGGTTTGGTACGATCAGGGGGACAGCCCCAGCATTTT; CDR3 protein: CASGLVRSGGQPQHF; D gene: TRBD1; V gene: TRBV12-5; J gene: TRBJ1-5; clone size: NA
CDR3 DNA: TGTGCCAGCAGTTTATTAACGGGGTATGGCTACACCTTC; CDR3 protein: CASSLLTGYGYTF; D gene: NA; V gene: TRBV6-5; J gene: TRBJ1-2; clone size: NA
CDR3 DNA: TGTGCCAGCAGCCCGAGCGCTGGACTAGCGGGAGAAGAGACCCAGTACTTC; CDR3 protein: CASSPSAGLAGEETQYF; D gene: TRBD2; V gene: TRBV7-3; J gene: TRBJ2-5; clone size: NA
CDR3 DNA: TGCGCCAGCAGCTTATACGGACAGCGGACCTACGAGCAGTACTTC; CDR3 protein: CASSLYGQRTYEQYF; D gene: NA; V gene: TRBV5-1; J gene: TRBJ2-7; clone size: once